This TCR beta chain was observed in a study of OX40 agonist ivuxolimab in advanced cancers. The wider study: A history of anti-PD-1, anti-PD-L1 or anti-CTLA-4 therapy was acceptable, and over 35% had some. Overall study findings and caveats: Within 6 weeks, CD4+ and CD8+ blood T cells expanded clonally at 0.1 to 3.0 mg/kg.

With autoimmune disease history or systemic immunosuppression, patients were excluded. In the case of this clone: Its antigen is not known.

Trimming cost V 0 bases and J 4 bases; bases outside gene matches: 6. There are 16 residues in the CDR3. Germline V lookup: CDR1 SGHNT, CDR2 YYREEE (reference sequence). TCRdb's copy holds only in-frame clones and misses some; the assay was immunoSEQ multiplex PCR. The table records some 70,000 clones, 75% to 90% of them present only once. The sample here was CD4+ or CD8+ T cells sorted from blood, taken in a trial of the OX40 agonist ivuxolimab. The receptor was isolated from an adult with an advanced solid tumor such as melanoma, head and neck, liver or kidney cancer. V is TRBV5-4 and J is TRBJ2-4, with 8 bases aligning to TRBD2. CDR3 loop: CASSLAGSGVKNIQYF. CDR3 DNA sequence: TGTGCCAGCAGCTTGGCCGGTAGCGGGGTAAAAAACATTCAGTACTTC.